This T cell receptor (beta chain) was sequenced in a study of beta chain features in type 1 diabetes. General study results and limits: The similarity of naive, central memory and Treg TCRB repertoires appeared greater among patients than among healthy donors. There were fewer insertions and more deletions at the VDJ junctions of type 1 diabetes patients. Type 1 diabetes patients showed a moderate but significant shortening of TCRB CDR3s in all four CD4+ subsets. Researchers could not determine here whether HLA type influences TCRB rearrangement.

This clone was counted only a few times. The antigen is undetermined. Since all of the isolated RNA was reverse transcribed, expressed TCRB transcripts were what got sequenced. Profiled with immunoSEQ multiplex PCR; TCRdb holds only in-frame clones, not every one. The sample records 500,000 to 800,000 clones, around 12% being singletons. Isolation of CD4+ naive, central memory, regulatory and stem cell-like memory cells was achieved by sorting via CD45RO/CCR7/CD25/CD127/CD95/CD27. Germline V gene lookup returns CDR1 SGDLS and CDR2 YYNGEE. The CDR3 covers 15 residues. The trim removed 0 bases at V and 9 bases at J, leaving 11 bases unmatched.

The sample comprised naive CD4+ T cells from blood. This TCR came from a man under 40 with type 1 diabetes. This chain uses TRBV9 with TRBJ2-7; 8 bases fit TRBD2. CDR3 nucleotide sequence: TGTGCCAGCAGCGTAGATAGCGGGGTTTCTAGTGGGCAGTACTTC. This gives the protein CASSVDSGVSSGQYF. Variable domain in full (rest from reference TRBV9 and TRBJ2-7): DSGVTQTPKHLITATGQRVTLRCSPRSGDLSVYWYQQSLDQGLQFLIQYYNGEERAKGNILERFSAQQFPDLHSELNLSSLELGDSALYFCASSVDSGVSSGQYFGPGTRLTVT.